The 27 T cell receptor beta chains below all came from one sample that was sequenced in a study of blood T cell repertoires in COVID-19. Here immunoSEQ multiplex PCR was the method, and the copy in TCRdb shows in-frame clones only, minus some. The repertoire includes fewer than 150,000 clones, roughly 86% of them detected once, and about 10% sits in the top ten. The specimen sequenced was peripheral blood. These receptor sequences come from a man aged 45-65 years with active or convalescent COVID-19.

CDR3 in DNA: TGTGCCAGCAGCCAAGCTTACACAGGGCGGGAGACCCAGTACTTC. Amino acids: CASSQAYTGRETQYF. The chain joins TRBV3-1 (or the pseudogene TRBV3-2) to TRBJ2-5, with a possible D match to TRBD1 (6 bases). Trimming took off 1 base at V and 5 bases at J, with 14 bases between the two ends. This CDR3 is built from 15 residues. CDR1 is LGHDT, CDR2 YNNKEL, per germline (reference sequence).

CDR3 bases: TGTGCCAGCAGTTCGCTCGGGACAGGGCGAAGGACCCAGTACTTC. Its translation: CASSSLGTGRRTQYF. The V gene is TRBV6-5, the J gene TRBJ2-5, with 9 bases lining up with TRBD1. Looked up from germline, CDR1 is MNHEY and CDR2 is SVGAGI. With 4 bases clipped from V and 7 bases from J, the junction kept 10 bases outside the gene matches. The CDR3 extends over 15 amino acids.

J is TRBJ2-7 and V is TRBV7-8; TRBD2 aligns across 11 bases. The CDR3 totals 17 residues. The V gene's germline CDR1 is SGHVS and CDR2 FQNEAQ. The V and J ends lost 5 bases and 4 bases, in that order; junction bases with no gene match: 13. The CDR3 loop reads CASSPGTSGTKRYEQYF. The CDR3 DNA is TGTGCCAGCAGCCCCGGGACTAGCGGCACTAAGCGGTACGAGCAGTACTTC. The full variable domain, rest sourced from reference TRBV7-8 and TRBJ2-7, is GAGVSQSPRYKVAKRGQDVALRCDPISGHVSLFWYQQALGQGPEFLTYFQNEAQLDKSGLPSDRFFAERPEGSVSTLKIQRTQQEDSAVYLCASSPGTSGTKRYEQYFGPGTRLTVT.

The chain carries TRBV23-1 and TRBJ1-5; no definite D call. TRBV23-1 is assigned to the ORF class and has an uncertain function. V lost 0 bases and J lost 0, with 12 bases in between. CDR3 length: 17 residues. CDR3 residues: CASSQSRTWVSNQPQHF. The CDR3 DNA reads TGCGCCAGCAGTCAATCGCGGACTTGGGTTAGCAATCAGCCCCAGCATTTT.

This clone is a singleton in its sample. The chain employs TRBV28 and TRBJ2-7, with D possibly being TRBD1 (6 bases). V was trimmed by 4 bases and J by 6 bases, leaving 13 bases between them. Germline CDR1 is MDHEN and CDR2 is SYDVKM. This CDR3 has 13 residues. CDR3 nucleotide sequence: TGTGCCAGCAGTTCCGGACAGATAATCGAGCAGTACTTC. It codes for CASSSGQIIEQYF. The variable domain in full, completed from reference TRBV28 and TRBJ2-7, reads DVKVTQSSRYLVKRTGEKVFLECVQDMDHENMFWYRQDPGLGLRLIYFSYDVKMKEKGDIPEGYSVSREKKERFSLILESASTNQTSMYLCASSSGQIIEQYFGPGTRLTVT.

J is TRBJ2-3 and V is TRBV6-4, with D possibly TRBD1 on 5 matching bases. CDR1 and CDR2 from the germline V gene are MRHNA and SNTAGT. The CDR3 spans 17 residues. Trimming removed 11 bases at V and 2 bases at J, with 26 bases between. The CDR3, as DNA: TGTGCCGAGGAAGTGGGGCCAGGGTGGATGGACACAGATACGCAGTATTTT. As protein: CAEEVGPGWMDTDTQYF.

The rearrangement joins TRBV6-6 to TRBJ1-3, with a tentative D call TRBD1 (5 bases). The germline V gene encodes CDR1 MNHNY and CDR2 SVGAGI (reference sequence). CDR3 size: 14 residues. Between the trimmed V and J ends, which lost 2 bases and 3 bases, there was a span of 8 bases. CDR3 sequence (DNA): TGTGCCAGCAGTTACAGGGGAGGTGGAAACACCATATATTTT. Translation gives CASSYRGGGNTIYF.

CDR3: CASSYSRRGETEAFF. The CDR3 DNA reads as TGTGCCAGCAGTTACTCGAGAAGGGGTGAAACTGAAGCTTTCTTT. The V and J genes are TRBV6-5 and TRBJ1-1; D is perhaps TRBD1 (5 bases). V shed 0 bases and J shed 5 bases, with 13 bases lying between them. Germline lookup yields CDR1 MNHEY and CDR2 SVGAGI. This CDR3 has 15 residues.

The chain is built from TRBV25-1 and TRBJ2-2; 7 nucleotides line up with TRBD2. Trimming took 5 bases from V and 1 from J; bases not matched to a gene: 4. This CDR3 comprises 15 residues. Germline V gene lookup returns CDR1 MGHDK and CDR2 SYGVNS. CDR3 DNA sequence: TGTGCCAGCAGTCCCCCGGGGGGGAACACCGGGGAGCTGTTTTTT. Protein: CASSPPGGNTGELFF. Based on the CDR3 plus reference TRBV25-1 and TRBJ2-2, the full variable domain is EADIYQTPRYLVIGTGKKITLECSQTMGHDKMYWYQQDPGMELHLIHYSYGVNSTEKGDLSSESTVSRIRTEHFPLTLESARPSHTSQYLCASSPPGGNTGELFFGEGSRLTVL.

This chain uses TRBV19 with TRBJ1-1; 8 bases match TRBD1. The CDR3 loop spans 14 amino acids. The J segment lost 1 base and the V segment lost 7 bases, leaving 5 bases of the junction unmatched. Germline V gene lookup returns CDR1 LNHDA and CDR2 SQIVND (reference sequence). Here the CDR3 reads CASKRQGSNTEAFF. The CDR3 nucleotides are TGTGCCAGTAAACGACAGGGGTCGAACACTGAAGCTTTCTTT.

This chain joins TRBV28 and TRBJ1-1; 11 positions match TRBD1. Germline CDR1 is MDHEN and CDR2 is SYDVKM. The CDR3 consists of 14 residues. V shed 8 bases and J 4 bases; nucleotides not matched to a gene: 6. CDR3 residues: CASWTGGAGTEAFF. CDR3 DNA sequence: TGTGCCAGCTGGACAGGGGGCGCGGGCACTGAAGCTTTCTTT.

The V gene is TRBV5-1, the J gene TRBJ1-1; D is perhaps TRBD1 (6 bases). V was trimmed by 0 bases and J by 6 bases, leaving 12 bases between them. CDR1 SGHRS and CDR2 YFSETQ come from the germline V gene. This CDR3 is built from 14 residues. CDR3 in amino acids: CASSLAQGTAEAFF. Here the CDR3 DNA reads TGCGCCAGCAGCTTGGCACAGGGTACCGCTGAAGCTTTCTTT.

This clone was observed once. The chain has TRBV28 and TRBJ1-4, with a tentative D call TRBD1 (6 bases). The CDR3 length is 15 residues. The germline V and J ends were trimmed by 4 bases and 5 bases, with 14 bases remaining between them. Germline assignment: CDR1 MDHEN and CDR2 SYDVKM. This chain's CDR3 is CASSSRGQKNEKLFF. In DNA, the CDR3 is TGTGCCAGCAGTTCCCGCGGACAGAAGAATGAAAAACTGTTTTTT.

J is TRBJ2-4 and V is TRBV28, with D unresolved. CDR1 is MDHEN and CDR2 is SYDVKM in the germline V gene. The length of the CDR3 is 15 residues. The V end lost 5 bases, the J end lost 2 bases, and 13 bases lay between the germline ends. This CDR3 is CASSTSRLTKNIQYF. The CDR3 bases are TGTGCCAGCAGTACATCGAGGTTAACCAAAAACATTCAGTACTTC.

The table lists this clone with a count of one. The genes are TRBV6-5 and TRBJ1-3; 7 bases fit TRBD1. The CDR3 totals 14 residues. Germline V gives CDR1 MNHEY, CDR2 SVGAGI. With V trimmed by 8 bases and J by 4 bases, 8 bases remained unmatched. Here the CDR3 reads CASQRTGEGNTIYF. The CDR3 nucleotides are TGTGCCAGCCAACGGACAGGAGAGGGAAACACCATATATTTT.

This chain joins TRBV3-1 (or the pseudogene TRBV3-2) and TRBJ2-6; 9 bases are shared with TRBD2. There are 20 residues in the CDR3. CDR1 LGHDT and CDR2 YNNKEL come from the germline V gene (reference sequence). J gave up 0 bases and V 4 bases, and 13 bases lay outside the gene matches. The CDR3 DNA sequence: TGTGCCAGCAGCCCGATACGAGGTGGCGGGAGGGCCTCTGGGGCCAACGTCCTGACTTTC. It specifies CASSPIRGGGRASGANVLTF.

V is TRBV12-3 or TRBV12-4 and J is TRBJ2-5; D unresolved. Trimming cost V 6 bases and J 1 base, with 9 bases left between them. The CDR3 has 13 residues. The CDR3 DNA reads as TGTGCCAGCAGACGACGGGTCCAAGAGACCCAGTACTTC. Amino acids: CASRRRVQETQYF.

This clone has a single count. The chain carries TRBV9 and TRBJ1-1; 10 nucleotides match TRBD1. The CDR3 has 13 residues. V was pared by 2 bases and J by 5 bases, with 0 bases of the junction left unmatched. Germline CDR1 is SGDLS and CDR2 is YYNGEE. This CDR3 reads CASSVGQGTEAFF. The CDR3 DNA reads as TGTGCCAGCAGCGTGGGACAGGGGACTGAAGCTTTCTTT.

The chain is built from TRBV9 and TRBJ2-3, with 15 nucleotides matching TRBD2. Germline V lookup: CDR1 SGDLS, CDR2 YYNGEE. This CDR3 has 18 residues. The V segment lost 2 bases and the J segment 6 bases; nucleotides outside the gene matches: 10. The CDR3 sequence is CASSVGGAGTSGRDTQYF. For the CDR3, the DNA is TGTGCCAGCAGCGTCGGGGGCGCCGGGACTAGCGGGAGGGATACGCAGTATTTT.

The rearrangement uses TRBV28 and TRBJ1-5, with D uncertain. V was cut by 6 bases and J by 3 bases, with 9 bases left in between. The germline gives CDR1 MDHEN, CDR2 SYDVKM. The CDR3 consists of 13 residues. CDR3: CASRTGVNQPQHF. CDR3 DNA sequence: TGTGCCAGCAGGACGGGAGTCAATCAGCCCCAGCATTTT. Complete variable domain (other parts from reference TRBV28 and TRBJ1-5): DVKVTQSSRYLVKRTGEKVFLECVQDMDHENMFWYRQDPGLGLRLIYFSYDVKMKEKGDIPEGYSVSREKKERFSLILESASTNQTSMYLCASRTGVNQPQHFGDGTRLSIL.

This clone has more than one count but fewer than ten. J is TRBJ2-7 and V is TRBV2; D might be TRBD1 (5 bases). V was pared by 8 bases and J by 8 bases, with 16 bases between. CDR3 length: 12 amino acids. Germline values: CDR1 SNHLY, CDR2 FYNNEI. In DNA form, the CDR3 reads TGTGCCAGCGGGCCCTGGACATATCAGCAGTACTTC. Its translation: CASGPWTYQQYF.

The CDR3: CASSLGGANTEAFF. The CDR3, as DNA: TGTGCCAGCTCCCTGGGAGGAGCTAACACTGAAGCTTTCTTT. This chain joins TRBV18 and TRBJ1-1; D not resolved. CDR1 is KGHSH and CDR2 is LQKENI in the germline V gene. The CDR3 runs 14 residues. Trimming pared 6 bases from V and 2 bases from J, leaving 13 bases between.

As DNA, the CDR3 is TGTGCCAGCAGCTCACAGGGGCGAACTAATGAAAAACTGTTTTTT. Protein sequence: CASSSQGRTNEKLFF. The V gene is TRBV5-4, the J gene TRBJ1-4; 7 bases are a match to TRBD1. The CDR3 has 15 residues. CDR1 and CDR2 from the germline V gene are SGHNT and YYREEE (reference sequence). After removal of 3 bases from V and 1 base from J, the junction contained 3 bases not matched to a gene.

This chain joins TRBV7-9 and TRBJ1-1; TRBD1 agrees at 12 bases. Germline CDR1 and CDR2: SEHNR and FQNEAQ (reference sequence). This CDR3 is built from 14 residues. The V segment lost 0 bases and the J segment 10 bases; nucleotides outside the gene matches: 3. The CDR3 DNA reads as TGTGCCAGCAGCTTAGCGGGACAGGGGGCGGGAGCTTTCTTT. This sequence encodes CASSLAGQGAGAFF.

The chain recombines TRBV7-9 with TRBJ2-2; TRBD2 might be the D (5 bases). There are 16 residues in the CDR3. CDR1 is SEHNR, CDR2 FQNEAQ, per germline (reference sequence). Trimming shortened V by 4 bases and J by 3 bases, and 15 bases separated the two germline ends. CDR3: CASSWSEALHTGELFF. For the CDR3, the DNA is TGTGCCAGCAGCTGGTCGGAGGCCCTCCACACCGGGGAGCTGTTTTTT. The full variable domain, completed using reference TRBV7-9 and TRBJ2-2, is DTGVSQNPRHKITKRGQNVTFRCDPISEHNRLYWYRQTLGQGPEFLTYFQNEAQLEKSRLLSDRFSAERPKGSFSTLEIQRTEQGDSAMYLCASSWSEALHTGELFFGEGSRLTVL.

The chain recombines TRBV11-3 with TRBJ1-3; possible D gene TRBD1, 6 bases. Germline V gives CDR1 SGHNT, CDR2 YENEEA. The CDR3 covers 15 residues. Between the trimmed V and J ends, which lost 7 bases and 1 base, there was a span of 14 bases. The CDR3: CASKLGGASGNTIYF. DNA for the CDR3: TGTGCCAGCAAGTTGGGGGGGGCATCTGGAAACACCATATATTTT.

The chain's CDR3 is CASSQGLAGVNEQFF. The CDR3 nucleotides are TGTGCCAGCAGCCAGGGACTAGCGGGAGTTAATGAGCAGTTCTTC. This sequence joins TRBV28 and TRBJ2-1; 14 bases fit TRBD2. The CDR3 spans 15 residues. Germline V CDR1 and CDR2: MDHEN, SYDVKM. Trimming took 6 bases from V and 7 from J; bases not matched to a gene: 5.